This is a list of T cell receptor beta chains from one sample in a study of beta chain features in type 1 diabetes. Produced via immunoSEQ multiplex PCR; TCRdb's table is partial and in-frame only. The repertoire consists of some 60,000 clones, with roughly three fifths occurring once and the leading ten covering 2% to 2.5%. The source material was Tregs from blood. These receptors originate from a woman under 30 in good health. The CDR3 runs from the conserved cysteine through the conserved F or W. D genes are given only for firm matches. The size field is filled for only some rows; it gives once, few, many or a size class.

j_call clone_size v_call d_call cdr3_nt cdr3_aa
TRBJ1-3 - TRBV7-2 - TGTGCCAGCAGCAAAACAGGGTTCTCTGGAAACACCATATATTTT CASSKTGFSGNTIYF
TRBJ1-1 - TRBV6-5 TRBD1 TGTGCCAGCCAGCAGGGACAGGGTATCACTGAAGCTTTCTTT CASQQGQGITEAFF
TRBJ2-1 once TRBV7-2 TRBD2 TGTGCCAGCAGCTTAGTGGCTAGCGGGATTTCCTACAATGAGCAGTTCTTC CASSLVASGISYNEQFF
TRBJ1-6 few TRBV18 TRBD1 TGTGCCAGCTCGCCGGGACAGGGTGAGAATTCACCCCTCCACTTT CASSPGQGENSPLHF
TRBJ2-7 - TRBV18 TRBD2 TGTGCCAGCTCCACTAGCGGTTACGAGCAGTACTTC CASSTSGYEQYF
TRBJ2-5 once TRBV6-5 TRBD2 TGTGCCAGCAGTTACCCTAGCGGGGGGGCCGGTGAGACCCAGTACTTC CASSYPSGGAGETQYF
TRBJ1-4 - TRBV4-3 TRBD1 TGCGCCAGCAGCCAGCGGACAGGAGCTAATGAAAAACTGTTTTTT CASSQRTGANEKLFF
TRBJ2-3 - TRBV20-1 - TGCAGTGCCTCTACCACAGATACGCAGTATTTT CSASTTDTQYF
TRBJ2-7 - TRBV6-5 - TGTGCCAGCGGCCGGGACTCGGCCTACGAGCAGTACTTC CASGRDSAYEQYF
TRBJ1-6 - TRBV19 - TGTGCCAGTAGAGACACCTTAGGCTCCTATAATTCACCCCTCCACTTT CASRDTLGSYNSPLHF
TRBJ2-4 few TRBV4-3 TRBD1 TGCGCCAGCAGCCAAGATCTCGACAGGGCGAGGGCAAAAAACATTCAGTACTTC CASSQDLDRARAKNIQYF
TRBJ2-5 - TRBV4-3 - TGCGCCAGCAGCCCGAGCCGGGGAGGTGAGCAGTACTTC CASSPSRGGEQYF
TRBJ2-1 - TRBV9 - TGTGCCAGCAGCGTAGGGCTAGCGCGTTACAATGAGCAGTTCTTC CASSVGLARYNEQFF
TRBJ1-1 few TRBV5-1 - TGCGCCAGCAGCTTGGGGGGCCTACAGGACACTGAAGCTTTCTTT CASSLGGLQDTEAFF
TRBJ1-2 once TRBV4-3 TRBD1 TGCGCCAGCAGCCAAGATCTGGGACAGGGGGCGAATAACTATGGCTACACCTTC CASSQDLGQGANNYGYTF
TRBJ1-6 - TRBV2 - TGTGCCAGCAGTGAAGAAACAGTCTATAATTCACCCCTCCACTTT CASSEETVYNSPLHF
TRBJ1-5 - TRBV19 - TGTGCCAGTCGGAGGGGAGGATATAGCAATCAGCCCCAGCATTTT CASRRGGYSNQPQHF
TRBJ2-3 - TRBV2 TRBD1 TGTGCCAGCAGCGATCTTAACAGGGGGGTGGGCACAGATACGCAGTATTTT CASSDLNRGVGTDTQYF
TRBJ2-7 - TRBV10-3 TRBD1 TGTGCCATCAGTGAGCGGACAGGGGTTGTCGAGCAGTACTTC CAISERTGVVEQYF
TRBJ1-1 - TRBV6-1 - TGTGCCAGCAGTGAAGGACCGGGGGTAGCTTTCTTT CASSEGPGVAFF
TRBJ2-1 - TRBV2 - TGTGCCAGCAGTGAATTGAGGACTGGAGACAATGAGCAGTTCTTC CASSELRTGDNEQFF
TRBJ2-5 - TRBV7-2 - TGTGCCAGCAGCTTAGGGCTAGAAGAGACCCAGTACTTC CASSLGLEETQYF
TRBJ2-2 - TRBV7-9 - TGTGCCCCTGCAGCCACTAGCCTTAACACCGGGGAGCTGTTTTTT CAPAATSLNTGELFF
TRBJ1-5 - TRBV6-5 TRBD1 TGTGCCAGCTGCCGGGACAGAGGACATCAGCCCCAGCATTTT CASCRDRGHQPQHF
TRBJ2-1 - TRBV9 - TGTGCCAGCAGCGTGAGGACTAACCACAATGAGCAGTTCTTC CASSVRTNHNEQFF
TRBJ2-2 - TRBV5-1 TRBD1 TGCGCCAGCAGCAGGGACAGGCCGGGCACCGGGGAGCTGTTTTTT CASSRDRPGTGELFF
TRBJ2-7 - TRBV7-9 - TGTGCCAGCAGCTCCAGGCGGGGGCCGCCCTACGAGCAGTACTTC CASSSRRGPPYEQYF
TRBJ2-2 - TRBV6-5 TRBD1 TGTGCCAGCAGCGGACAGGGATGGACCGGGGAGCTGTTTTTT CASSGQGWTGELFF
TRBJ2-7 - TRBV10-3 TRBD1 TGTGCCATCAAAGGCGGACAGGGCCTCGTCTCCTACGAGCAGTACTTC CAIKGGQGLVSYEQYF
TRBJ1-2 - TRBV5-1 TRBD1 TGCGCCAGCAGCTGGACAGGGGACGGCTATGGCTACACCTTC CASSWTGDGYGYTF
TRBJ2-6 - TRBV19 - TGTGCCAGTAGTATTAAGGTCAGACTAACCTCTGGGGCCAACGTCCTGACTTTC CASSIKVRLTSGANVLTF
TRBJ2-5 - TRBV7-9 - TGTGCCAGCAGCTCCGGGGAGACCCAGTACTTC CASSSGETQYF